This TCR beta chain comes out of a study of T cell responses to AZD1222 COVID-19 vaccine. TCRdb keeps only in-frame clones here, not all; method: immunoSEQ multiplex PCR. The table has about 140,000 clones, around 84% seen once. In germline, CDR1 is LNHNV, CDR2 YYDKDF (reference sequence). The CDR3 loop spans 13 amino acids. V was shortened by 7 bases and J by 3 bases, with 13 bases between the two germline ends. This sequence originates from an adult in good health. Specimen: peripheral blood, collected on day 0 of AZD1222 vaccination. The chain is built from TRBV15 and TRBJ2-7, with D maybe TRBD1 (6 bases). In nucleotides, the CDR3 is TGTGCCACCACCGAGGGACACGACTACGAGCAGTACTTC. Its translation: CATTEGHDYEQYF.